This T cell receptor (beta chain) was captured by sequencing in a study of cytomegalovirus exposure and HLA in healthy donors. Study conclusions and caveats: Reports state that TCR beta sequences accurately predicted most subjects' HLA-A and HLA-B alleles.

Germline V gene lookup returns CDR1 MGHRA and CDR2 YSYEKL. V gave up 1 base and J gave up 2 bases, with 12 bases separating them. The CDR3 runs 15 residues. These donors, healthy bone marrow donors, were studied. About this clone: Its antigen remains unidentified.

Vbeta (60) and Jbeta (13) primers were used in the PCR. The data were produced by immunoSEQ multiplex PCR, yet TCRdb's version contains in-frame clones alone and is incomplete. The sample records about 82,000 clones, roughly 80% being singletons. The sequencing sample was made of PBMCs. The sequence derives from a human donor in good health. The chain uses TRBV4-1 and TRBJ2-7; possible D gene TRBD1, 6 bases. Here the CDR3 reads CASSQGQGPTYEQYF. The CDR3 DNA reads TGCGCCAGCAGCCAAGGGCAGGGGCCTACCTACGAGCAGTACTTC.